Below are 20 T cell receptor beta chains sequenced from a single sample in a study of early T cells in non-severe SARS-CoV-2 infection. One entry per CDR3 protein results from TCRdb running MiXCR on the 5' RACE reads. The data contain 85,000 to 100,000 distinct CDR3 sequences, approximately 10% of them singletons. Sequencing used whole blood. The origin of the receptors is an adult who was a healthcare worker with PCR-confirmed SARS-CoV-2 infection or an uninfected control (not recorded which).

This clonotype was detected ten times or more. The rearrangement links TRBV7-2 to TRBJ1-2; 8 bases are a match to TRBD1. From germline, CDR1 is SGHTA and CDR2 FQGNSA. With 5 bases clipped from V and 8 bases from J, the junction kept 16 bases outside the gene matches. The CDR3 covers 16 residues. CDR3 coding DNA: TGTGCCAGCAGCCCTTGGACAGGGAACTCAAGGGGCGGCTACACCTTC. Encoded protein: CASSPWTGNSRGGYTF.

The table lists this clonotype with a few counts. The chain combines TRBV5-5 with TRBJ1-4; weak D call: TRBD1 (6 bases). V gave up 4 bases and J gave up 7 bases, with 14 bases separating them. Germline CDR1 is SGHKS and CDR2 is YYEKEE (reference sequence). CDR3 length: 14 amino acids. CDR3 DNA: TGTGCCAGCAGCCTCAAGGACAGAAGTGAAAAACTGTTTTTT. Residues: CASSLKDRSEKLFF.

This clonotype was detected ten times or more. This chain connects TRBV7-3 to TRBJ1-6; D not resolved. The V gene's germline CDR1 is SGHTA and CDR2 FQGTGA. V was shortened by 4 bases and J by 7 bases, with 17 bases between the two germline ends. The CDR3 contains 16 residues. The chain's CDR3 is CASSWLGPTQNSPLHF. As DNA, the CDR3 is TGTGCCAGCAGCTGGTTAGGACCCACCCAGAATTCACCCCTCCACTTT.

The genes are TRBV5-1 and TRBJ2-5, with D perhaps being TRBD1 or TRBD2 (5 bases each). Trimming took 1 base from V and 4 from J, leaving 11 bases between them. The CDR3 loop spans 14 amino acids. Germline V lookup: CDR1 SGHRS, CDR2 YFSETQ. CDR3 bases: TGCGCCAGCAGCTTGTTGCTAGGGACAGAGACCCAGTACTTC. Translated: CASSLLLGTETQYF.

V is TRBV12-3 or TRBV12-4 and J is TRBJ2-3; D gene unclear. This CDR3 region has 12 residues. Trimming took 6 bases from V and 10 from J, leaving 14 bases between them. CDR3 sequence reads: CASRRTPAAQYF. The CDR3 DNA reads TGTGCCAGCAGACGGACCCCCGCTGCGCAGTATTTT.

This clonotype was seen more than once but under ten times. J is TRBJ2-5 and V is TRBV5-1; a possible D gene is TRBD1 (6 bases). Germline CDR1 is SGHRS and CDR2 is YFSETQ. The CDR3 totals 14 residues. Trimming pared 0 bases from V and 4 bases from J, leaving 10 bases between. This CDR3 is CASSLGTVLETQYF. Written as DNA, the CDR3 is TGCGCCAGCAGCTTGGGGACAGTGTTAGAGACCCAGTACTTC.

This clonotype showed up many times. The chain is built from TRBV12-3 or TRBV12-4 and TRBJ2-3; D could derive from TRBD1 or TRBD2 (6 bases each). Deletions cut 6 bases from V and 6 bases from J, with 28 bases between. This CDR3 spans 18 amino acids. CDR3 bases: TGTGCCAGCAGCCGACGAGGGACGGGGGCCCTGCCGGTGGATACGCAGTATTTT. This sequence encodes CASSRRGTGALPVDTQYF.

This clonotype has a count of ten or more. The V call is TRBV24-1, the J call TRBJ1-2, with D possibly being TRBD1 (5 bases). The V end was cut by 2 bases, the J end by 4 bases, with 10 bases between. The germline V gene has CDR1 KGHDR and CDR2 SFDVKD. This CDR3 has 14 residues. This CDR3 is CATSDSPGSYGYTF. CDR3 nucleotide sequence: TGTGCCACCAGTGATTCGCCAGGGAGCTATGGCTACACCTTC.

This clonotype came up many times. The chain carries TRBV12-3 or TRBV12-4 and TRBJ2-2; 9 bases match TRBD1. The CDR3 sequence is 15 residues long. The V and J ends lost 7 bases and 6 bases, in that order; junction bases with no gene match: 9. The DNA of the CDR3 is TGTGCCAGCATGGACGGGACAGGGTTTGCCGGGGAGCTGTTTTTT. Translating it yields CASMDGTGFAGELFF.

The chain is built from TRBV6-2 or TRBV6-3 and TRBJ2-5; 10 positions match TRBD2. CDR1 and CDR2 from the germline V gene are MNHEY and SVGEGT. The junction had 5 bases not matched to a gene; V was cut back by 5 bases and J by 5 bases. The length of the CDR3 is 14 residues. The CDR3 nucleotides read TGTGCCAGCAGTAGCGGGGGGGCTTTGGAGACCCAGTACTTC. It codes for CASSSGGALETQYF.

This clonotype was recorded at least ten times. The CDR3 DNA reads as TGTGCCTGGAGCCTAGGGGAGACTCATCAGCCCCAGCATTTT. This sequence encodes CAWSLGETHQPQHF. This chain uses TRBV30 with TRBJ1-5; tentatively, D is TRBD1 (5 bases). The CDR3 consists of 14 residues. Between the trimmed V and J ends, which lost 3 bases and 5 bases, there was a span of 14 bases. The germline V gene encodes CDR1 GTSNPN and CDR2 SVGIG (reference sequence).

The sample holds many counts of this clonotype. CDR3 nucleotides: TGCAGCGTTGGGAGCGGGAGTGCTGGAGGGGAGCTGTTTTTT. Translation gives CSVGSGSAGGELFF. V gene TRBV29-1 combines with J gene TRBJ2-2, with 8 positions matching TRBD2. Germline V gene data show CDR1 as SQVTM and CDR2 as ANQGSEA. Trimming removed 4 bases from V and 8 bases from J; junction bases left unmatched: 9. CDR3 length: 14 residues.

This clonotype was picked up many times. V and J are TRBV5-1 and TRBJ1-5, with D possibly TRBD1 on 5 matching bases. The V gene's germline CDR1 is SGHRS and CDR2 YFSETQ. CDR3 length: 14 residues. With 4 bases removed from V and 0 bases from J, the gap between germline ends came to 8 bases. The CDR3 sequence: CASSPTGSNQPQHF. The DNA of the CDR3 is TGCGCCAGCAGCCCCACAGGTAGCAATCAGCCCCAGCATTTT.

The J gene is TRBJ2-1, the V gene TRBV15; the match to TRBD2 covers 7 bases. The V and J ends lost 5 bases and 4 bases, in that order; junction bases with no gene match: 11. In germline, CDR1 is LNHNV, CDR2 YYDKDF (reference sequence). The CDR3 spans 16 residues. CDR3 nucleotide sequence: TGTGCCACCAGCTCCAACCGGGACTACCTATACAATGAGCAGTTCTTC. This encodes CATSSNRDYLYNEQFF.

In its sample, this clonotype was seen a few times. V and J are TRBV5-5 and TRBJ1-1; 10 bases are shared with TRBD1. Per the germline V gene, CDR1 is SGHKS and CDR2 is YYEKEE (reference sequence). V was clipped by 5 bases and J by 2 bases; unmatched bases: 9. The CDR3 is made up of 16 amino acids. In nucleotides, the CDR3 is TGTGCCAGCAGTCGACAGGGGGCCGAGCGAAACACTGAAGCTTTCTTT. This codes for CASSRQGAERNTEAFF.

This chain links TRBV29-1 with TRBJ1-1; D uncertain. Between the trimmed V and J ends, which lost 4 bases and 3 bases, there was a span of 9 bases. This CDR3 has 12 residues. Germline V gives CDR1 SQVTM, CDR2 ANQGSEA. The CDR3 nucleotides are TGCAGCGTTGCGGGCGGTGACACTGAAGCTTTCTTT. Residues: CSVAGGDTEAFF. Drawing the rest from reference TRBV29-1 and TRBJ1-1, the complete variable domain is SAVISQKPSRDICQRGTSLTIQCQVDSQVTMMFWYRQQPGQSLTLIATANQGSEATYESGFVIDKFPISRPNLTFSTLTVSNMSPEDSSIYLCSVAGGDTEAFFGQGTRLTVV.

This chain uses TRBV28 with TRBJ2-4; D possibly corresponds to TRBD1 (6 bases). This CDR3 has 15 amino acids. V was shortened by 4 bases and J by 1 base, with 11 bases between the two germline ends. Germline lookup yields CDR1 MDHEN and CDR2 SYDVKM. The CDR3 bases are TGTGCCAGCAGTTCACCAGGGGATGCCAAAAACATTCAGTACTTC. Translated: CASSSPGDAKNIQYF.

The rearrangement joins TRBV29-1 to TRBJ1-1; D gene unclear. The CDR3 totals 13 residues. The germline gives CDR1 SQVTM, CDR2 ANQGSEA. V was clipped by 6 bases and J by 3 bases, with 14 bases between them. DNA for the CDR3: TGCAGCGTCAGCCCCGGTGGGGACACTGAAGCTTTCTTT. It encodes CSVSPGGDTEAFF. Variable domain in full (rest from reference TRBV29-1 and TRBJ1-1): SAVISQKPSRDICQRGTSLTIQCQVDSQVTMMFWYRQQPGQSLTLIATANQGSEATYESGFVIDKFPISRPNLTFSTLTVSNMSPEDSSIYLCSVSPGGDTEAFFGQGTRLTVV.

The gene calls are TRBV2 and TRBJ2-2, with D uncertain. CDR1 is SNHLY, CDR2 FYNNEI, per germline. Between the trimmed V and J ends, which lost 6 bases and 0 bases, there was a span of 8 bases. CDR3 length: 14 amino acids. The CDR3 coding sequence is TGTGCCAGCAGGGTTTACACGAACACCGGGGAGCTGTTTTTT. Translation gives CASRVYTNTGELFF. Combining the CDR3 with reference TRBV2 and TRBJ2-2 gives the whole variable domain EPEVTQTPSHQVTQMGQEVILRCVPISNHLYFYWYRQILGQKVEFLVSFYNNEISEKSEIFDDQFSVERPDGSNFTLKIRSTKLEDSAMYFCASRVYTNTGELFFGEGSRLTVL.

The chain carries TRBV6-6 and TRBJ2-3; D not resolved. The CDR3 consists of 12 residues. V gave up 6 bases and J gave up 2 bases, with 6 bases separating them. Germline CDR1 reads MNHNY; CDR2 reads SVGAGI (reference sequence). Here the CDR3 reads CASSQNTDTQYF. CDR3 sequence (DNA): TGTGCCAGCAGCCAAAACACAGATACGCAGTATTTT.